Below are 23 T cell receptor beta chains sequenced from a single sample in a study of blood T cell repertoires in COVID-19. TCRdb's copy holds only in-frame clones and misses some; the assay was immunoSEQ multiplex PCR. The data hold fewer than 350,000 clones, with almost 90% observed a single time. Sequenced: PBMCs or T cells enriched from blood (not recorded which). These receptors were obtained from a woman aged 18 to 35 with acute COVID-19.

J is TRBJ2-1 and V is TRBV7-6; D unresolved. There are 12 residues in the CDR3. V was shortened by 3 bases and J by 5 bases, with 5 bases between the two germline ends. Germline V gene lookup returns CDR1 SGHVS and CDR2 FNYEAQ. The CDR3 DNA sequence: TGTGCCAGCAGCTTCCTAGACAATGAGCAGTTCTTC. It codes for CASSFLDNEQFF.

The J gene is TRBJ1-4, the V gene TRBV7-2; a possible D gene is TRBD1 (6 bases). V was trimmed by 5 bases and J by 5 bases, leaving 15 bases between them. The germline V gene has CDR1 SGHTA and CDR2 FQGNSA. The CDR3 loop spans 15 amino acids. The CDR3, as DNA: TGTGCCAGCAGCAAAACAGGGTCTAGGAATGAAAAACTGTTTTTT. Its translation: CASSKTGSRNEKLFF.

This chain uses TRBV7-7 with TRBJ2-2, with TRBD1 as a possible D gene (5 bases). Germline V gene sequence: CDR1 SSHAT, CDR2 FNYEAQ (reference sequence). This CDR3 is built from 16 residues. The V end lost 2 bases, the J end lost 6 bases, and 16 bases lay between the germline ends. The CDR3 nucleotides are TGTGCCAGCAGCTTACAAACAGGCTCACGTCCCGGGGAGCTGTTTTTT. Protein sequence: CASSLQTGSRPGELFF.

V usage is TRBV23-1 and J usage is TRBJ2-1; no clear D gene. Being an ORF, TRBV23-1 has a function that is uncertain. V was trimmed by 4 bases and J by 10 bases, leaving 20 bases between them. This CDR3 region has 15 residues. CDR3 nucleotides: TGCGCCAGCAGTCCCCCCCAGGTGCCCCAATGGGAGCAGTTCTTC. Translated, it gives CASSPPQVPQWEQFF.

This sequence joins TRBV28 and TRBJ2-1; 11 bases align to TRBD2. Germline V CDR1 and CDR2: MDHEN, SYDVKM. The CDR3 is 16 residues long. Trimming at V came to 4 bases and at J to 7 bases, leaving 9 bases not matched to a gene. This chain's CDR3 is CASSSTGLAAENEQFF. The DNA of the CDR3 is TGTGCCAGCAGTTCCACGGGACTAGCGGCAGAGAATGAGCAGTTCTTC. The whole variable domain, remainder taken from reference TRBV28 and TRBJ2-1, is DVKVTQSSRYLVKRTGEKVFLECVQDMDHENMFWYRQDPGLGLRLIYFSYDVKMKEKGDIPEGYSVSREKKERFSLILESASTNQTSMYLCASSSTGLAAENEQFFGPGTRLTVL.

The V call is TRBV11-3, the J call TRBJ2-1; 10 bases map to TRBD2. The V gene end was trimmed by 5 bases and the J gene end by 2 bases; junction bases not matched to a gene: 6. Germline CDR1 reads SGHNT; CDR2 reads YENEEA. The CDR3 has 16 amino acids. CDR3 DNA: TGTGCCAGCAGCCCTAGGACTAGCGGCACCTACAATGAGCAGTTCTTC. Its protein product is CASSPRTSGTYNEQFF. Filled out from reference TRBV11-3 and TRBJ2-1, the complete variable domain reads EAGVVQSPRYKIIEKKQPVAFWCNPISGHNTLYWYLQNLGQGPELLIRYENEEAVDDSQLPKDRFSAERLKGVDSTLKIQPAELGDSAVYLCASSPRTSGTYNEQFFGPGTRLTVL.

The V and J genes are TRBV10-1 and TRBJ2-1; 7 bases agree with TRBD1. With 5 bases clipped from V and 0 bases from J, the junction kept 4 bases outside the gene matches. Germline loops: CDR1 WNHNN, CDR2 SYGVQD (reference sequence). The CDR3 totals 15 residues. The CDR3: CASSSGTASYNEQFF. In DNA, the CDR3 is TGCGCCAGCAGTTCTGGGACAGCCTCCTACAATGAGCAGTTCTTC.

This clone has a handful of counts. The gene calls are TRBV7-3 and TRBJ2-1; the match to TRBD1 covers 8 bases. Germline assignment: CDR1 SGHTA and CDR2 FQGTGA. This CDR3 is 15 amino acids long. V trimming: 5 bases; J trimming: 7 bases; junction bases outside the gene matches: 10. The CDR3 nucleotides are TGTGCCAGCAGCAATACCGGGACAGGTATGAATGAGCAGTTCTTC. Its translation is CASSNTGTGMNEQFF.

V gene TRBV6-5 combines with J gene TRBJ2-7, with D possibly TRBD1 on 5 matching bases. CDR3 length equals 13 residues. Trimming left V 5 bases short and J 0 bases short, with 8 bases between. Germline V lookup: CDR1 MNHEY, CDR2 SVGAGI. Here the CDR3 reads CASSLGASYEQYF. The CDR3 bases are TGTGCCAGCAGTCTTGGGGCCTCCTACGAGCAGTACTTC.

The rearrangement joins TRBV30 to TRBJ2-1; TRBD2 matches at 12 bases. V lost 4 bases to trimming and J lost 6 bases; unmatched junction nucleotides: 22. This CDR3 has 20 residues. The germline V gene encodes CDR1 GTSNPN and CDR2 SVGIG (reference sequence). This chain's CDR3 is CAWTLRPGLAGGPSINEQFF. The DNA for the CDR3 is TGTGCCTGGACCCTACGTCCCGGCCTAGCGGGAGGGCCATCCATCAATGAGCAGTTCTTC. Using reference TRBV30 and TRBJ2-1 for the parts outside the CDR3, the full variable domain is SQTIHQWPATLVQPVGSPLSLECTVEGTSNPNLYWYRQAAGRGLQLLFYSVGIGQISSEVPQNLSASRPQDRQFILSSKKLLLSDSGFYLCAWTLRPGLAGGPSINEQFFGPGTRLTVL.

The chain is built from TRBV6-5 and TRBJ2-1; TRBD1 matches at 10 bases. J gave up 5 bases and V 8 bases, and 9 bases lay outside the gene matches. The germline gives CDR1 MNHEY, CDR2 SVGAGI. This CDR3 has 15 residues. CDR3 region: CASRSFGQGDNEQFF. The CDR3 DNA reads TGTGCCAGCCGATCCTTTGGACAGGGGGACAATGAGCAGTTCTTC.

The genes are TRBV5-4 and TRBJ2-2; the match to TRBD1 covers 7 bases. Germline assignment: CDR1 SGHNT and CDR2 YYREEE (reference sequence). This CDR3 is built from 15 residues. J lost 5 bases, V lost 2 bases, and 6 bases had no gene match. The CDR3 sequence: CASSFQGVKTGELFF. CDR3 bases: TGTGCCAGCAGCTTTCAGGGGGTAAAGACCGGGGAGCTGTTTTTT.

The V and J genes are TRBV11-3 and TRBJ2-2; TRBD2 might be the D (6 bases). V was trimmed by 5 bases and J by 2 bases, leaving 9 bases between them. The CDR3 consists of 14 residues. Germline V gives CDR1 SGHNT, CDR2 YENEEA. CDR3 coding DNA: TGTGCCAGCAGCGGGACTTCCAACACCGGGGAGCTGTTTTTT. It is translated as CASSGTSNTGELFF.

The chain links TRBV7-9 to TRBJ2-5; TRBD2 aligns across 7 bases. The V segment lost 5 bases and the J segment 2 bases; nucleotides outside the gene matches: 11. The CDR3 is 16 amino acids. Germline V gene data show CDR1 as SEHNR and CDR2 as FQNEAQ (reference sequence). In DNA, the CDR3 is TGTGCCAGCAGCCAGATAATAGCGGGCCAGCAAGAGACCCAGTACTTC. It yields the protein CASSQIIAGQQETQYF.

V is TRBV27 and J is TRBJ2-2; D is possibly TRBD2 (6 bases). Germline V gives CDR1 MNHEY, CDR2 SMNVEV (reference sequence). This CDR3 has 15 residues. V lost 7 bases, J lost 3 bases, and 15 bases lay in between. The CDR3 DNA sequence: TGTGCCAGCACCCTTAGCGGTTACTACACCGGGGAGCTGTTTTTT. Protein product: CASTLSGYYTGELFF.

This sequence joins TRBV21-1 and TRBJ2-7; the D call TRBD2 from the table was never checked on the DNA. TRBV21-1 counts as a pseudogene. CDR3 length: 16 amino acids. DNA for the CDR3: TGTGCCAGCAGCAAAGTAGGAGCGGGAGGGTCCTACGAGCAGTACTTC. It specifies CASSKVGAGGSYEQYF.

The chain recombines TRBV28 with TRBJ1-3; D not certain. There are 16 residues in the CDR3. Trimming removed 5 bases at V and 7 bases at J, with 21 bases between. Germline values: CDR1 MDHEN, CDR2 SYDVKM. The CDR3 DNA sequence: TGTGCCAGCAGTCCAGATCGGCAAACCTGGAGGAACACCATATATTTT. The encoded protein is CASSPDRQTWRNTIYF.

This clone was picked up one time. The chain joins TRBV4-2 to TRBJ1-4; a possible D gene is TRBD1 (5 bases). This CDR3 contains 16 residues. With 1 base removed from V and 7 bases from J, the gap between germline ends came to 16 bases. In germline, CDR1 is LGHNA, CDR2 YNFKEQ. The CDR3 protein is CASSQGEAGWGEKLFF. CDR3 DNA: TGTGCCAGCAGCCAAGGGGAGGCAGGGTGGGGTGAAAAACTGTTTTTT.

The rearrangement uses TRBV4-2 and TRBJ2-3; 11 bases are a match to TRBD2. V gave up 1 base and J gave up 4 bases; unmatched junction bases: 4. This CDR3 has 16 amino acids. Germline assignment: CDR1 LGHNA and CDR2 YNFKEQ. The CDR3, as DNA: TGTGCCAGCAGCCAAGCGGTAGCGGGAGGGCCAGATACGCAGTATTTT. Amino acids: CASSQAVAGGPDTQYF.

CDR3 nucleotide sequence: TGTGCCAGCAGCCCAACTAGCGGGAGATCAGATACGCAGTATTTT. This encodes CASSPTSGRSDTQYF. This chain links TRBV11-1 with TRBJ2-3, with 11 bases matching TRBD2. With 5 bases clipped from V and 4 bases from J, the junction kept 5 bases outside the gene matches. This CDR3 contains 15 residues. Per the germline V gene, CDR1 is SGHAT and CDR2 is FQDESV (reference sequence).

This clone came up once. V and J are TRBV7-9 and TRBJ2-3; TRBD2 aligns across 11 bases. The CDR3 consists of 18 residues. Trimming removed 4 bases from V and 0 bases from J; junction bases left unmatched: 9. Germline loops: CDR1 SEHNR, CDR2 FQNEAQ (reference sequence). CDR3 nucleotide sequence: TGTGCCAGCAGCTCCAGACTAGCGGGACCCTCTAGCACAGATACGCAGTATTTT. It yields the protein CASSSRLAGPSSTDTQYF.

The genes are TRBV5-1 and TRBJ2-5; 7 nucleotides line up with TRBD1. V trimming: 0 bases; J trimming: 2 bases; junction bases outside the gene matches: 7. Germline V gene lookup returns CDR1 SGHRS and CDR2 YFSETQ. CDR3 length: 16 amino acids. CDR3 residues: CASSLGFRDRQETQYF. The CDR3 bases are TGCGCCAGCAGCTTGGGGTTCCGGGACAGACAAGAGACCCAGTACTTC.

The genes are TRBV7-6 and TRBJ2-3; 9 bases fit TRBD2. This CDR3 has 17 amino acids. Trimming cost V 4 bases and J 5 bases; bases outside gene matches: 13. The germline V gene has CDR1 SGHVS and CDR2 FNYEAQ. The CDR3 coding sequence is TGTGCCAGCAGCTACACTTTAAGCGGGAGGTCGGGAGATACGCAGTATTTT. Translated: CASSYTLSGRSGDTQYF.